The clone carrying this T cell receptor beta chain turned up a few times. Its antigen remains unidentified. A junction boundary mismatches the germline segment, possibly from a read error. The data stem from a study of metastatic and nonmetastatic thyroid tumors. On the study more broadly: For malignant and benign thyroid patients, tumor or nodule tissue and blood were the sources whose repertoires were compared.

How the authors handled the data: Across clinicopathological groups, CDR3 differences served as the basis for building a distant-metastasis classifier for papillary thyroid cancer. With MiXCR, TCRdb reprocessed the PCR reads. For this entry, the V and J calls and clone size follow TCRdb and not the study's own pipeline. The sample lists roughly 16,000 clones, under 30% occurring once. Findings and caveats of the study: Malignant thyroid tumors reportedly had TCR beta diversity that was significantly higher than in benign nodules, in blood and tumor.

Germline loops: CDR1 SEHNR, CDR2 FQNEAQ (reference sequence). This CDR3 has 12 amino acids. Prior to thyroid surgery, none of the patients had received any treatment. This receptor was identified in a female donor with papillary thyroid cancer or a benign thyroid nodule (not recorded which). Some clones in this sample may be carry-over from other donors' samples. The chain employs TRBV7-9 and TRBJ1-2, with D perhaps matching TRBD1 (5 bases). The sample was adjacent normal tissue. The CDR3 region has the DNA TGTGCCAGCAGGGACACAGGCTATGGCTACATCTTC. Residues: CASRDTGYGYIF.